This TCR beta chain appears in the sequencing data of a study of a mutant IDH1 vaccine in newly diagnosed glioma. As for the study in general: Vaccination followed radiotherapy alone by 4-6 weeks, or accompanied temozolomide cycles. Before enrollment, patients got radiotherapy alone, temozolomide alone, or mostly the combination. Males made up 62.5% and females about 38% of treated patients, whose mean age was approximately 44 years.

Noted time point: week 5, during vaccination. One vaccine dose held 300 ug of mutant IDH1 20-mer peptide and came with topical imiquimod. New astrocytomas of WHO grade 3 or 4 that were IDH1-mutant and ATRX-lost were found in the donors. TCRdb's copy holds only in-frame clones and misses some; the assay was immunoSEQ multiplex PCR. The sample has tens of thousands of clones; 82% are singletons. On this clone: What it binds is unknown.

This CDR3 has 16 residues. The germline V gene encodes CDR1 LGHNA and CDR2 YNFKEQ. Trimming cost V 3 bases and J 1 base, with 16 bases left between them. Here the sequenced sample was PBMCs, taken from a glioma patient whose treatment included an IDH1 peptide vaccine. The chain couples TRBV4-2 to TRBJ2-7; D remains ambiguous. This sequence was found in a woman aged 18-29 years with glioma. Some clones in this sample may be carry-over from other donors' samples. CDR3 bases: TGTGCCAGCAGCCAGCGAGAAGGTATCGGGTCCTACGAGCAGTACTTC. Translating it yields CASSQREGIGSYEQYF.